This T cell receptor (beta chain) was recorded in a study of cytomegalovirus exposure and HLA in healthy donors. Findings and caveats of the study: It was assumed in the presence/absence analyses that sequencing depth was roughly uniform across donors. Cytomegalovirus association was listed for 170 or so TCR beta chains.

The PCR was carried out with 60 Vbeta primers and 13 Jbeta primers. Sequencing was performed with immunoSEQ multiplex PCR; in TCRdb, only in-frame clones are kept and a portion is missing. This table holds 130,000 to 150,000 clones, around 79% found once. For this clone: Antigen unknown.

The V and J ends lost 2 bases and 4 bases, in that order; junction bases with no gene match: 3. This CDR3 comprises 13 residues. CDR1 is GTSNPN and CDR2 is SVGIG in the germline V gene (reference sequence). Input material: PBMCs. The receptor was isolated from a man between 35 and 55 years old in good health and CMV-seropositive. This rearrangement joins TRBV30 to TRBJ1-2; 8 nucleotides line up with TRBD1. CDR3 loop: CAWSLGQGYGYTF. For the CDR3, the DNA is TGTGCCTGGAGTCTCGGACAGGGCTATGGCTACACCTTC. The complete variable domain, with remaining parts taken from reference TRBV30 and TRBJ1-2, reads SQTIHQWPATLVQPVGSPLSLECTVEGTSNPNLYWYRQAAGRGLQLLFYSVGIGQISSEVPQNLSASRPQDRQFILSSKKLLLSDSGFYLCAWSLGQGYGYTFGSGTRLTVV.